The present T cell receptor beta chain was sequenced within a study of shared clonotypes between healthy human individuals. Only in-frame clones appear in the TCRdb table, and some are missing; sequencing was by immunoSEQ multiplex PCR. The data hold approximately 2.5 million clones, with over 85% observed a single time. Sequenced material: naive CD4+ T cells from PBMCs. Subset meaning: CD45RA+ positively selected. The clonotype originates from a man younger than 35 in good health. Some clones in this sample may be carry-over from other donors' samples.

CDR3 sequence reads: CASSPGQGWDYGYTF. For the CDR3, the DNA is TGCGCCAGCAGCCCCGGACAGGGATGGGACTATGGCTACACCTTC. This chain uses TRBV5-1 with TRBJ1-2; 8 bases are shared with TRBD1. Per the germline V gene, CDR1 is SGHRS and CDR2 is YFSETQ. Unmatched junction bases numbered 8, after V lost 4 bases and J lost 3 bases. The CDR3 totals 15 residues.